The 20 T cell receptor beta chains in this list originate from one sample, sequenced in a study of blood T cell repertoires in COVID-19. TCRdb keeps only in-frame clones here, not all; method: immunoSEQ multiplex PCR. The table has 150,000 to 200,000 clones, approximately 84% seen once. Specimen: peripheral blood. The receptors were gathered from a human donor with acute or convalescent COVID-19. The donor label of this sample is uncertain.

This clone appeared once. This chain links TRBV5-1 with TRBJ2-2; 12 nucleotides line up with TRBD2. From germline, CDR1 is SGHRS and CDR2 YFSETQ. The CDR3 length is 15 residues. After removal of 4 bases from V and 6 bases from J, the junction contained 4 bases not matched to a gene. CDR3 region: CASSRLAGAPGELFF. CDR3 DNA: TGCGCCAGCAGCAGACTAGCGGGAGCCCCCGGGGAGCTGTTTTTT.

The chain couples TRBV4-1 to TRBJ2-3; 11 bases agree with TRBD2. Germline trimming cut 3 bases from V and 2 bases from J; bases unmatched to any gene: 4. The CDR3 spans 16 residues. From germline, CDR1 is MGHRA and CDR2 YSYEKL. The CDR3 DNA is TGCGCCAGCAGCCAGTCTAGCGGGGGGACCACAGATACGCAGTATTTT. Translation gives CASSQSSGGTTDTQYF.

This chain links TRBV6-5 with TRBJ1-3, with 8 bases lining up with TRBD1. The germline gives CDR1 MNHEY, CDR2 SVGAGI. V was pared by 4 bases and J by 4 bases, with 3 bases of the junction left unmatched. The length of the CDR3 is 14 residues. The CDR3 nucleotides read TGTGCCAGCAGTTCGACAGGGGTGGGAAACACCATATATTTT. This translates into CASSSTGVGNTIYF.

In DNA, the CDR3 is TGTGCCAGCAGCTTGGACTGGCGGGGGGATCAGCCCCAGCATTTT. Protein sequence: CASSLDWRGDQPQHF. V usage is TRBV5-5 and J usage is TRBJ1-5, with D tentatively TRBD1 (5 bases). The CDR3 loop spans 15 amino acids. Germline lookup yields CDR1 SGHKS and CDR2 YYEKEE (reference sequence). V was cut by 0 bases and J by 5 bases, with 12 bases left in between.

The rearrangement links TRBV21-1 to TRBJ1-2. TRBV21-1 is a pseudogene. This CDR3 has 14 residues. This CDR3 is CASSKEGGCYGYTF. Here the CDR3 DNA reads TGTGCCAGCAGCAAAGAGGGGGGGTGCTATGGCTACACCTTC.

The gene calls are TRBV11-2 and TRBJ2-3; D perhaps matches TRBD1 (6 bases). The CDR3 consists of 15 residues. Germline lookup yields CDR1 SGHAT and CDR2 FQNNGV. Trimming left V 3 bases short and J 0 bases short, with 10 bases between. The DNA for the CDR3 is TGTGCCAGCAGCTTCCAGGGGTACAGCACAGATACGCAGTATTTT. It is translated as CASSFQGYSTDTQYF.

This clone has just one count. The chain has TRBV7-6 and TRBJ2-7; TRBD1 aligns across 12 bases. The ends lost 5 bases at V and 5 bases at J; junction bases unmatched: 13. The length of the CDR3 is 17 residues. The germline gives CDR1 SGHVS, CDR2 FNYEAQ. This CDR3 is CASSKGQGASGIDEQYF. Here the CDR3 DNA reads TGTGCCAGCAGCAAGGGACAGGGGGCCTCCGGTATCGACGAGCAGTACTTC.

The genes are TRBV15 and TRBJ2-5; 7 bases are a match to TRBD1. This CDR3 is 16 amino acids long. Germline CDR1 is LNHNV and CDR2 is YYDKDF (reference sequence). V was pared by 1 base and J by 2 bases, with 7 bases of the junction left unmatched. The CDR3 sequence: CATSRGGTDLQETQYF. For the CDR3, the DNA is TGTGCCACCAGCAGAGGTGGGACAGACTTACAAGAGACCCAGTACTTC.

The rearrangement uses TRBV3-1 (or the pseudogene TRBV3-2) and TRBJ1-1, with TRBD1 matching over 8 bases. Trimming cost V 3 bases and J 11 bases; bases outside gene matches: 8. The CDR3 is 13 residues long. Germline V CDR1 and CDR2: LGHDT, YNNKEL (reference sequence). CDR3 region: CASSHDDRGWAFF. CDR3 DNA sequence: TGTGCCAGCAGCCATGATGACAGGGGATGGGCTTTCTTT.

The chain couples TRBV15 to TRBJ1-5, with D maybe TRBD1 (5 bases). The CDR3 contains 13 residues. Trimming pared 5 bases from V and 4 bases from J, leaving 9 bases between. Looked up from germline, CDR1 is LNHNV and CDR2 is YYDKDF (reference sequence). The CDR3 protein is CATSPRQNQPQHF. CDR3 coding DNA: TGTGCCACCAGCCCAAGACAGAATCAGCCCCAGCATTTT. Complete variable domain (other parts from reference TRBV15 and TRBJ1-5): DAMVIQNPRYQVTQFGKPVTLSCSQTLNHNVMYWYQQKSSQAPKLLFHYYDKDFNNEADTPDNFQSRRPNTSFCFLDIRSPGLGDTAMYLCATSPRQNQPQHFGDGTRLSIL.

The chain joins TRBV7-9 to TRBJ2-2; perhaps TRBD2 as D (6 bases). This CDR3 contains 15 residues. V lost 7 bases, J lost 6 bases, and 18 bases lay in between. Germline V CDR1 and CDR2: SEHNR, FQNEAQ (reference sequence). The CDR3 region has the DNA TGTGCCAGCATCCCCGGGGCTAGCGTCGCCGGGGAGCTGTTTTTT. It translates to CASIPGASVAGELFF.

J is TRBJ2-7 and V is TRBV27, with D possibly TRBD2 on 5 matching bases. Per germline, CDR1 MNHEY and CDR2 SMNVEV (reference sequence). V lost 4 bases, J lost 7 bases, and 8 bases lay in between. The CDR3 contains 11 residues. The chain's CDR3 is CASSSREEQYF. CDR3 in DNA: TGTGCCAGCAGTTCGAGGGAAGAGCAGTACTTC.

The chain uses TRBV3-1 (or the pseudogene TRBV3-2) and TRBJ1-4, with D maybe TRBD1 (6 bases). CDR3 length: 18 residues. CDR1 is LGHDT, CDR2 YNNKEL, per germline (reference sequence). V was shortened by 3 bases and J by 8 bases, with 25 bases between the two germline ends. The CDR3 reads CASSHSSGQAPGTEKLFF. The DNA of the CDR3 is TGTGCCAGCAGCCATAGTTCGGGACAAGCTCCGGGGACCGAAAAACTGTTTTTT.

The V gene is TRBV2, the J gene TRBJ1-6; D is unclear. Germline lookup yields CDR1 SNHLY and CDR2 FYNNEI. The V end lost 3 bases, the J end lost 9 bases, and 9 bases lay between the germline ends. The CDR3 spans 13 residues. The CDR3 loop is CASSDLGSSPLHF. DNA for the CDR3: TGTGCCAGCAGTGACCTGGGCAGTTCACCCCTCCACTTT.

The V call is TRBV6-2 or TRBV6-3, the J call TRBJ2-1; TRBD2 matches 13 bases. The CDR3 contains 16 residues. Germline loops: CDR1 MNHEY, CDR2 SVGEGT. V gave up 4 bases and J gave up 9 bases; unmatched junction bases: 9. CDR3: CASSSGTSGTPTEQFF. The CDR3 DNA is TGTGCCAGCAGTTCCGGGACTAGCGGGACCCCGACTGAGCAGTTCTTC.

The chain uses TRBV15 and TRBJ1-2, with 7 positions matching TRBD1. Germline V gene lookup returns CDR1 LNHNV and CDR2 YYDKDF (reference sequence). The CDR3 consists of 17 residues. Unmatched junction bases numbered 11, after V lost 0 bases and J lost 4 bases. Here the CDR3 DNA reads TGTGCCACCAGCAGAGATTCCCCGGACAGGAATATCTATGGCTACACCTTC. Its translation is CATSRDSPDRNIYGYTF.

The chain employs TRBV5-6 and TRBJ2-1, with TRBD2 as a possible D gene (6 bases). The V end lost 0 bases, the J end lost 6 bases, and 16 bases lay between the germline ends. The germline CDR1 and CDR2 sequences are SGHDT and YYEEEE. The CDR3 consists of 16 residues. CDR3 nucleotide sequence: TGTGCCAGCAGCTTGGGGGGACCCGGAGGGTCCAATGAGCAGTTCTTC. This translates into CASSLGGPGGSNEQFF.

This rearrangement joins TRBV6-5 to TRBJ2-3; 13 nucleotides agree with TRBD2. The CDR3 is made up of 14 amino acids. J was trimmed by 7 bases and V by 6 bases; bases with no gene match: 4. Looked up from germline, CDR1 is MNHEY and CDR2 is SVGAGI. This CDR3 reads CASRRLAGGNTQYF. CDR3 nucleotide sequence: TGTGCCAGCAGAAGACTAGCGGGAGGTAATACGCAGTATTTT.

The chain links TRBV5-6 to TRBJ1-1; the match to TRBD1 covers 10 bases. Germline V CDR1 and CDR2: SGHDT, YYEEEE. The trim removed 4 bases at V and 6 bases at J, leaving 6 bases unmatched. CDR3 length: 14 residues. CDR3 bases: TGTGCCAGCAGCCGGGGGACAGGGGTCGCTGAAGCTTTCTTT. Its translation is CASSRGTGVAEAFF.

The chain is built from TRBV7-2 and TRBJ2-3, with 8 positions matching TRBD2. Germline assignment: CDR1 SGHTA and CDR2 FQGNSA. With 1 base clipped from V and 0 bases from J, the junction kept 3 bases outside the gene matches. The length of the CDR3 is 16 residues. CDR3 amino acids: CASSLGASGSTDTQYF. The CDR3 DNA sequence: TGTGCCAGCAGCTTAGGTGCTAGCGGGAGCACAGATACGCAGTATTTT.